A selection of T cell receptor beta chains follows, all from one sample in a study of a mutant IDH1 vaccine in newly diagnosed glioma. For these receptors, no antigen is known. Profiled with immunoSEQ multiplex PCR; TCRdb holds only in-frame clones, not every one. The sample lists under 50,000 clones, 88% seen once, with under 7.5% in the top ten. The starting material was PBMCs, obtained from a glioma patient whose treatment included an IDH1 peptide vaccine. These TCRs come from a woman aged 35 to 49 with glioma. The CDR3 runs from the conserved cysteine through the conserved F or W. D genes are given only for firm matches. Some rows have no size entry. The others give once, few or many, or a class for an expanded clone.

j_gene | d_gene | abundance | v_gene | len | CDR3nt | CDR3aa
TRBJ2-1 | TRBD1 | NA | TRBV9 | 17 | TGTGCCAGCAGCGACGCCCCCTGGACAGGGGAATCAGGGGAGCAGTTCTTC | CASSDAPWTGESGEQFF
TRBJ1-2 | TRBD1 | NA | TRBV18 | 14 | TGTGCCAGCTCAAGACAGGGGCAGAGCTATGGCTACACCTTC | CASSRQGQSYGYTF
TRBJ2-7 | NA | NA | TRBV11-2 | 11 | TGTGCCAGCACAGGGGCCTACGAGCAGTACTTC | CASTGAYEQYF
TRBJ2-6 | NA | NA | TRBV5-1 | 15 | TGCGCCAGCAGCTTCCGTTCCTCTGGGGCCAACGTCCTGACTTTC | CASSFRSSGANVLTF
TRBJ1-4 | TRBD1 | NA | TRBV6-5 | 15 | TGTGCCAGCAGCCGACAGGGCCCAACTAATGAAAAACTGTTTTTT | CASSRQGPTNEKLFF
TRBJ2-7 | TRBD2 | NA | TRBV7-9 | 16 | TGTGCCAGCAGCTTAACTAGCGGGAGGTACTCCTACGAGCAGTACTTC | CASSLTSGRYSYEQYF
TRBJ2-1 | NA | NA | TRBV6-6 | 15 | TGTGCCAGCAGTTACCCTTCGGGGGGCCACAATGAGCAGTTCTTC | CASSYPSGGHNEQFF
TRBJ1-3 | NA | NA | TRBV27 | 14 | TGTGCCAGCAGTTTACGGCAGGCTGGAAACACCATATATTTT | CASSLRQAGNTIYF
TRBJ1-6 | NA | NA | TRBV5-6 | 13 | TGTGCCAGCAGCGTAGGAAGGGGGTCACCCCTCCACTTT | CASSVGRGSPLHF
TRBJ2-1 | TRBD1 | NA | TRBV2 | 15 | TGTGCCAGCAGTTCGACAGGGGGAGCGTACAATGAGCAGTTCTTC | CASSSTGGAYNEQFF
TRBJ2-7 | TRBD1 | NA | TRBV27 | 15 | TGTGCCAGCAGTTTCGCGGACAGGCCGGCCTACGAGCAGTACTTC | CASSFADRPAYEQYF
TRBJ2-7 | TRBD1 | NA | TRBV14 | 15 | TGTGCCAGCAGCCAAACATGGACAGGAGGCTACGAGCAGTACTTC | CASSQTWTGGYEQYF
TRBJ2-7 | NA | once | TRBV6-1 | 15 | TGTGCCAGCAGTACTACAGGCGGTTCCTCCTACGAGCAGTACTTC | CASSTTGGSSYEQYF
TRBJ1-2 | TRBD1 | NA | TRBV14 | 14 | TGTGCCAGCAGCGCGGGACAGGGTACCTATGGCTACACCTTC | CASSAGQGTYGYTF
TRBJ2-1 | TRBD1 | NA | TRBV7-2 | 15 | TGTGCCAGCAGCCAAAGACAGGGGAAGGGCAATGAGCAGTTCTTC | CASSQRQGKGNEQFF
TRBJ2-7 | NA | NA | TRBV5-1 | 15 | TGCGCCAGCAGCTTGACCGACCGGGGTGGGGGCGAGCAGTACTTC | CASSLTDRGGGEQYF
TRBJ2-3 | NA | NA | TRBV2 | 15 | TGTGCCAGCAGATCATCGGGGGCGTTCACAGATACGCAGTATTTT | CASRSSGAFTDTQYF
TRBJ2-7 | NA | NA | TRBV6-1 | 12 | TGTGCCAGCAGTGAACCCAGATACGAGCAGTACTTC | CASSEPRYEQYF
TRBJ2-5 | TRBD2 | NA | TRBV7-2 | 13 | TGTGCCAGCAGCCCAGGGAGGGCTGAGACCCAGTACTTC | CASSPGRAETQYF
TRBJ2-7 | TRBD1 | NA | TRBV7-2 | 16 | TGTGCCAGCAGCCAACCCCGGGACAGGGGGCGGTACGAGCAGTACTTC | CASSQPRDRGRYEQYF
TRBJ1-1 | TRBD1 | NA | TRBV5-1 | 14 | TGCGCCAGCCGGACGGAGGACAGGGGCACTGAAGCTTTCTTT | CASRTEDRGTEAFF
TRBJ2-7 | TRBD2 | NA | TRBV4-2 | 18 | TGTGCCAGCAGCCCCAGGGGTAGCGGGAGGGGTAGCTCCTACGAGCAGTACTTC | CASSPRGSGRGSSYEQYF
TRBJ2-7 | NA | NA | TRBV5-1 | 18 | TGCGCCAGCAGCTTGGGTCTACGAACGGGTGGGGGCTCCTACGAGCAGTACTTC | CASSLGLRTGGGSYEQYF
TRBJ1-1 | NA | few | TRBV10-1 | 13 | TGCGCCAGCACTCCCGATATGAACACTGAAGCTTTCTTT | CASTPDMNTEAFF
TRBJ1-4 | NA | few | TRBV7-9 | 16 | TGTGCCAGCAGACCCATAATGGACATTCCTAATGAAAAACTGTTTTTT | CASRPIMDIPNEKLFF
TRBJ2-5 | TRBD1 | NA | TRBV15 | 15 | TGTGCCACCAGCAAAAGGACAGGCGGCCGAGAGACCCAGTACTTC | CATSKRTGGRETQYF
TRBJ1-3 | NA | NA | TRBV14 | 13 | TGTGCCAGCAGCCAAGTTCGTGGAAACACCATATATTTT | CASSQVRGNTIYF
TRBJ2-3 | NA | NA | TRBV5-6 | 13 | TGTGCCAGCAGCCCCACAGGCACAGATACGCAGTATTTT | CASSPTGTDTQYF
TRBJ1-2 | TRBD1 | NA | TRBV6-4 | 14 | TGTGCCAGCAGTGACTCCGGGACAGTCCCCAGGATCACCTTC | CASSDSGTVPRITF
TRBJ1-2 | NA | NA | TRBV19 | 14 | TGTGCCAGTAGTATTGAGAGATCCCGTTATGGCTACACCTTC | CASSIERSRYGYTF
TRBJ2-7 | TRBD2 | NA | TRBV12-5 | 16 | TGTGCTAGTGGTTTGATAGTCGGGGGGTCTCCCTACGAGCAGTACTTC | CASGLIVGGSPYEQYF
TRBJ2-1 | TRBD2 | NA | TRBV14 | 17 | TGTGCCAGCAGCCAAGGACGACTAGCGGGAGTGGTCGATGAGCAGTTCTTC | CASSQGRLAGVVDEQFF
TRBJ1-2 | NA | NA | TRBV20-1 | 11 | TGCAGTGCTAGAGGGGCCTATGGCTACACCTTC | CSARGAYGYTF
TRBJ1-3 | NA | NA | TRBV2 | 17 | TGTGCCAGCACCGAAAGGGGGGACACTTGGGGGGAAAACACCATATATTTT | CASTERGDTWGENTIYF
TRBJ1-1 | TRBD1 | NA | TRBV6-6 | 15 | TGTGCCAGCAGTTACTCTCAGGGGGCGCACACTGAAGCTTTCTTT | CASSYSQGAHTEAFF
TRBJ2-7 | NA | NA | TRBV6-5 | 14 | TGTGCCAGCAGTAATCCGGGACGGTCCTACGAGCAGTACTTC | CASSNPGRSYEQYF
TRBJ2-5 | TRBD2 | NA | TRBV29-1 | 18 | TGCAGCGTTTCCGGGGCCCCGGGACTAGCGGGATTCCAAGAGACCCAGTACTTC | CSVSGAPGLAGFQETQYF
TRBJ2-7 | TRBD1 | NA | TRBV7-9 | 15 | TGTGCCAGCAGCATAAGACAGGGCGATACCTACGAGCAGTACTTC | CASSIRQGDTYEQYF
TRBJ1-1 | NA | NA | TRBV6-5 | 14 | TGTGCCAGCAAATTAGTAGCGGTGAACACTGAAGCTTTCTTT | CASKLVAVNTEAFF